A selection of T cell receptor beta chains follows, all from one sample in a study of post-analysis software for immune sequencing data. TCRdb passed the PCR reads through MiXCR, listing each CDR3 protein once. The data show around 500,000 distinct CDR3 sequences, 30% to 40% seen once. Sequencing was performed on blood. The receptors were gathered from a girl under 18 with multiple sclerosis. Each CDR3 is given with its conserved first and last residue. Each record gives: D gene, clone size, J gene, V gene, CDR3 protein, CDR3 DNA. A D gene is named only where the DNA matches it firmly. Rows may omit the clone size; those that give it use once, few, many or a size class.

.	.	TRBJ1-1	TRBV12-3/TRBV12-4	CASTSGAEAFF	TGTGCCAGCACCTCGGGGGCTGAAGCTTTCTTT
.	.	TRBJ1-2	TRBV14	CASSRDLYYGYTF	TGTGCCAGCAGCCGGGACCTCTACTATGGCTACACCTTC
TRBD1	.	TRBJ1-2	TRBV24-1	CATSDGQGADYGYTF	TGTGCCACCAGTGATGGTCAGGGGGCTGACTATGGCTACACCTTC
.	.	TRBJ1-1	TRBV20-1	CRAKSASTEAFF	TGCAGGGCTAAGAGCGCGAGTACTGAAGCTTTCTTT
.	.	TRBJ2-2	TRBV9	CASSVNSLPGELFF	TGTGCCAGCAGCGTAAACAGCTTACCCGGGGAGCTGTTTTTT
TRBD2	few	TRBJ2-1	TRBV4-2	CASSQGVVVAGGNEQFF	TGTGCCAGCAGCCAAGGCGTCGTTGTAGCGGGGGGCAATGAGCAGTTCTTC
.	few	TRBJ2-4	TRBV10-3	CAISEGASAKNIQYF	TGTGCCATCAGTGAGGGAGCTTCAGCCAAAAACATTCAGTACTTC
TRBD2	once	TRBJ2-1	TRBV15	CATSREERGDDNEQFF	TGTGCCACCAGCAGAGAGGAGCGGGGGGACGACAATGAGCAGTTCTTC
TRBD1	.	TRBJ1-1	TRBV12-3/TRBV12-4	CASSLGPRQGNTEAFF	TGTGCCAGCAGTTTAGGGCCTCGACAGGGAAACACTGAAGCTTTCTTT
.	.	TRBJ1-2	TRBV9	CASSGRELGYGYTF	TGTGCCAGCAGCGGACGGGAGCTAGGCTATGGCTACACCTTC
TRBD1	.	TRBJ2-7	TRBV5-1	CASSLRWGQGYEQYF	TGCGCCAGCAGCTTGCGTTGGGGACAGGGCTACGAGCAGTACTTC
.	.	TRBJ2-1	TRBV11-2	CASSPRDSLYNEQFF	TGTGCCAGCAGCCCTCGGGACTCCCTGTACAATGAGCAGTTCTTC
.	.	TRBJ1-3	TRBV5-5	CASSLGGAKGGNTIYF	TGTGCCAGCAGCTTGGGAGGTGCTAAAGGAGGAAACACCATATATTTT
.	.	TRBJ1-2	TRBV12-3/TRBV12-4	CASSYPTSGYTF	TGTGCCAGCAGTTACCCGACGAGTGGCTACACCTTC
.	.	TRBJ2-5	TRBV20-1	CSASPLVKETQYF	TGCAGTGCTAGCCCCCTAGTGAAGGAGACCCAGTACTTC
.	few	TRBJ2-7	TRBV7-9	CASSLDPAPELYF	TGTGCCAGCAGCTTAGATCCAGCCCCCGAACTGTACTTC
.	many	TRBJ2-5	TRBV20-1	CSASGQETQYF	TGCAGTGCTAGTGGCCAAGAGACCCAGTACTTC
TRBD1	.	TRBJ1-1	TRBV20-1	CSATLTGQILNTEAFF	TGCAGTGCTACATTGACAGGGCAAATCCTGAACACTGAAGCTTTCTTT
.	once	TRBJ1-2	TRBV9	CASSVDPNSATNYGYTF	TGTGCCAGCAGCGTAGATCCGAACAGCGCCACTAACTATGGCTACACCTTC
.	.	TRBJ1-2	TRBV7-9	CASSSEANLNYGYTF	TGTGCCAGCAGCTCCGAGGCAAATCTCAACTATGGCTACACCTTC
.	.	TRBJ2-5	TRBV14	CASSQDLGPGEQYF	TGTGCCAGCAGCCAAGATCTGGGACCCGGAGAGCAGTACTTC
.	.	TRBJ2-1	TRBV25-1	CASSEAGRTNEQFF	TGTGCCAGCAGTGAGGCTGGCAGGACAAATGAGCAGTTCTTC
.	few	TRBJ2-7	TRBV6-1	CASGNPGLYEQYF	TGTGCCAGTGGAAACCCGGGGCTCTACGAGCAGTACTTC
TRBD1	.	TRBJ2-3	TRBV15	CATSRDGRGFTSTDTQYF	TGTGCCACCAGCAGAGATGGCAGGGGGTTTACTAGCACAGATACGCAGTATTTT
.	.	TRBJ1-2	TRBV29-1	CSIERTNYGYTF	TGCAGCATTGAAAGAACTAACTATGGCTACACCTTC
.	few	TRBJ2-7	TRBV29-1	CSVVTRQWGEQYF	TGCAGCGTTGTTACCCGGCAGTGGGGCGAGCAGTACTTC
TRBD1	few	TRBJ2-3	TRBV12-3/TRBV12-4	CASRLTGGTDTQYF	TGTGCCAGCAGGTTGACAGGGGGTACAGATACGCAGTATTTT
.	few	TRBJ2-5	TRBV7-8	CASSLLRGAMRTQYF	TGTGCCAGCAGCTTACTGCGGGGTGCCATGCGGACCCAGTACTTC
TRBD2	few	TRBJ2-1	TRBV12-3/TRBV12-4	CASRTSGGESSYNEQFF	TGTGCCAGCCGGACTAGCGGGGGGGAAAGCTCCTACAATGAGCAGTTCTTC
.	.	TRBJ1-4	TRBV6-6	CASSYGPGEKLFF	TGTGCCAGCAGTTACGGGCCCGGAGAAAAACTGTTTTTT
.	.	TRBJ2-3	TRBV6-1	CASSEKWELTQYF	TGTGCCAGCAGTGAGAAGTGGGAGCTTACGCAGTATTTT
TRBD1	.	TRBJ1-5	TRBV7-8	CASTQGTGVAYSNQPQHF	TGTGCCAGCACCCAGGGGACAGGGGTCGCCTATAGCAATCAGCCCCAGCATTTT
TRBD1	few	TRBJ1-2	TRBV29-1	CSAGQGPNYGYTF	TGCAGCGCCGGACAGGGGCCTAACTATGGCTACACCTTC
TRBD1	few	TRBJ1-4	TRBV7-2	CASSLTGQGNEKLFF	TGTGCCAGCAGCCTAACGGGACAGGGTAATGAAAAACTGTTTTTT
.	few	TRBJ1-6	TRBV5-1	CASSLDFGGGSPLHF	TGCGCCAGCAGCTTGGACTTTGGAGGCGGCTCACCCCTCCACTTT
.	once	TRBJ1-1	TRBV29-1	CSGIRAPEAFF	TGCAGCGGAATCCGGGCCCCCGAAGCTTTCTTT
.	.	TRBJ2-3	TRBV5-1	CASSLAQPTDTQYF	TGCGCCAGCAGCTTGGCCCAGCCAACAGATACGCAGTATTTT
TRBD1	.	TRBJ2-7	TRBV20-1	CSARAAEDRGGYEQYF	TGCAGTGCTAGAGCCGCGGAAGACAGGGGGGGCTACGAGCAGTACTTC
.	.	TRBJ2-6	TRBV2	CASSPVDLSGANVLTF	TGTGCCAGCAGTCCCGTAGATCTCTCTGGGGCCAACGTCCTGACTTTC
.	.	TRBJ2-6	TRBV19	CASSPHEEPGANVLTF	TGTGCCAGTAGCCCCCATGAAGAACCTGGGGCCAACGTCCTGACTTTC
.	.	TRBJ1-2	TRBV5-1	CASSLGALTNYGYTF	TGCGCCAGCAGCTTGGGGGCCTTGACTAACTATGGCTACACCTTC
.	.	TRBJ2-5	TRBV3-1	CASSPFLQETQYF	TGTGCCAGCAGCCCCTTCCTCCAAGAGACCCAGTACTTC
.	.	TRBJ2-2	TRBV5-1	CASSLEGVHANTGELFF	TGCGCCAGCAGCTTGGAGGGGGTACATGCGAACACCGGGGAGCTGTTTTTT
TRBD2	.	TRBJ2-1	TRBV5-1	CASSLVPSGGFFNERFF	TGCGCCAGCAGCTTGGTGCCTAGCGGGGGGTTCTTCAATGAGCGGTTCTTC
.	few	TRBJ2-7	TRBV20-1	CSANTAGYEQYF	TGCAGTGCTAACACAGCGGGCTACGAGCAGTACTTC
.	.	TRBJ1-2	TRBV5-1	CASSLGIPGYGYTF	TGCGCCAGCAGCTTGGGCATTCCCGGCTACGGCTACACCTTC
.	.	TRBJ2-5	TRBV6-5	CASSYSWENWEQYF	TGTGCCAGCAGTTACTCCTGGGAAAATTGGGAGCAGTACTTC
.	few	TRBJ1-1	TRBV7-9	CASSRGAPNTEAFF	TGTGCCAGCAGCCGAGGGGCACCAAACACTGAAGCTTTCTTT
.	.	TRBJ2-1	TRBV6-5	CASSYSGSAEQFF	TGTGCCAGCAGTTATTCGGGGTCTGCTGAGCAGTTCTTC
TRBD1	few	TRBJ2-3	TRBV24-1	CATGPGQGSADTQYF	TGTGCCACCGGCCCGGGACAGGGGAGTGCAGATACGCAGTATTTT
TRBD2	few	TRBJ2-1	TRBV9	CASSPRLAGGMNEQFF	TGTGCCAGCAGCCCCCGACTAGCGGGGGGCATGAATGAGCAGTTCTTC
TRBD2	.	TRBJ2-5	TRBV20-1	CSATEGTSGGSQETQYF	TGCAGTGCAACTGAAGGGACTAGCGGGGGGAGCCAAGAGACCCAGTACTTC
TRBD1	.	TRBJ1-1	TRBV5-1	CASARQGTEYTEAFF	TGCGCCAGCGCAAGACAGGGAACGGAGTACACTGAAGCTTTCTTT